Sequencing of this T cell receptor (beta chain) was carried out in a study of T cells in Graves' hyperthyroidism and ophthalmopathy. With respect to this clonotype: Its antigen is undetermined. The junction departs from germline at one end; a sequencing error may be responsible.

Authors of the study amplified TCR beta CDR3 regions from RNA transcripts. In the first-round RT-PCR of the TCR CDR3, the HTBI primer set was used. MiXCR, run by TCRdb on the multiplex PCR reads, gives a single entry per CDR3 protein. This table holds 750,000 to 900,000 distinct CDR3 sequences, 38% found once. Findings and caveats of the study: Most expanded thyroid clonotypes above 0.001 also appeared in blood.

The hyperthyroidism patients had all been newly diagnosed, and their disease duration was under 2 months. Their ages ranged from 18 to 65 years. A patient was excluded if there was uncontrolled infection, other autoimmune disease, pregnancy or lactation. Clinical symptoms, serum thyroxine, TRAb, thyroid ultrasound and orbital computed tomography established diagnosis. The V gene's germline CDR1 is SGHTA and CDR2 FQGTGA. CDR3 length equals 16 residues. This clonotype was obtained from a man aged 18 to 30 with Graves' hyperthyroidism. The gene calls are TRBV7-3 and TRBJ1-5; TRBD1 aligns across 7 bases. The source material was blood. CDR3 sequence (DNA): TGCGCCAGCAGCCAAGATGTAGGGGGCGAGGATCAGCCCCAGCATTTT. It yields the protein CASSQDVGGEDQPQHF.